The T cell receptor (beta chain) described here comes from a study of CD8+CD57+ T cells in acquired aplastic anemia. Looking at the study overall: The sorted CD4+ and CD8+ cells yielded an average roughly 3 ug of DNA.

Individuals selected for sequencing had exhibited CD8+CD57+ cell expansion on flow cytometry. In this sample, this clonotype turned up many times. Its antigen is still unknown. Genomic DNA acted as the template from which TCR beta VDJ combination and CDR3 sequence profiling were carried out. TCRdb passed the reads through MiXCR, listing each CDR3 protein once. The sample lists over 150,000 distinct CDR3 sequences, about 54% occurring once. Study-wide points: Patients and controls were found to share about 31 CD8+ CDR3 sequences.

This CDR3 region has 16 residues. After removal of 3 bases from V and 2 bases from J, the junction contained 7 bases not matched to a gene. Germline V CDR1 and CDR2: LGHNA, YNFKEQ. This chain uses TRBV4-2 with TRBJ2-3; 8 bases fit TRBD1. The TCR comes from a human donor with aplastic anemia. Material: sorted CD4+, CD8+, or CD8+CD57+ T cells (not recorded which) from PBMCs. CDR3 nucleotide sequence: TGTGCCAGCAGCCAGGAAGGACAGGGCTACACAGATACGCAGTATTTT. Its protein product is CASSQEGQGYTDTQYF.